The rows below give T cell receptor beta chains drawn from one sample of a study of cytomegalovirus exposure and HLA in healthy donors. Here immunoSEQ multiplex PCR was the method, and the copy in TCRdb shows in-frame clones only, minus some. The repertoire holds 150,000 to 200,000 clones, with 82% as singletons. Sequencing was done on a sample of PBMCs. The receptors stem from a woman between 50 and 59 years old in good health and CMV-seropositive. CDR3s include the opening cysteine and the closing phenylalanine or tryptophan. D genes are given only for firm matches. Clone size is shown for a subset of rows, as once, few, many or a class of expanded clone.

size	D	J	V	DNA	CDR3
once	-	TRBJ1-4	TRBV15	TGTGCCACCAGCAGCCTTAAACTGAGGGCGACTAATGAAAAACTGTTTTTT	CATSSLKLRATNEKLFF
-	TRBD1	TRBJ2-7	TRBV7-9	TGTGCCAGCAGCTTACTCACCGAACAGGGGGCCCACGAGCAGTACTTC	CASSLLTEQGAHEQYF
-	-	TRBJ2-5	TRBV9	TGTGCCAGCAGCGTAGACGGGTTGGGGACCCAGTACTTC	CASSVDGLGTQYF
once	-	TRBJ1-2	TRBV10-2	TGCGCCAGCGACGCCTCGGGGGTTAACTATGGCTACACCTTC	CASDASGVNYGYTF
-	TRBD1	TRBJ2-2	TRBV6-1	TGTGCCAGCAGTGAACAGGGGGCGGAGGTCGCGAACACCGGGGAGCTGTTTTTT	CASSEQGAEVANTGELFF
-	TRBD1	TRBJ2-3	TRBV13	TGTGCCAGCAGCTTATCAGGGGGCCGCATCACAGATACGCAGTATTTT	CASSLSGGRITDTQYF
-	-	TRBJ2-5	TRBV21-1	TGTGCCAGCCCCCAATGGGGACTAGCGGCCCAGTACTTC	CASPQWGLAAQYF
few	-	TRBJ1-5	TRBV6-1	TGTGCCAGCAGTGAAAGGAGGGGTACCAATCAGCCCCAGCATTTT	CASSERRGTNQPQHF
-	TRBD1	TRBJ2-7	TRBV5-3	TGTGCCAGGGGACAGGGGCCCTCCTACGAGCAGTACTTC	CARGQGPSYEQYF
-	TRBD1	TRBJ1-5	TRBV28	TGTGCCAGCAGTTTGGGACAGGGGACCCAGCCCCAGCATTTT	CASSLGQGTQPQHF
few	-	TRBJ1-1	TRBV6-5	TGTGCCAGCAGTGCAACAGGAAACACTGAAGCTTTCTTT	CASSATGNTEAFF
once	TRBD1	TRBJ1-5	TRBV13	TGTGCCAGCAGTTCCCGGTACAGGGGCTCATATAGCAATCAGCCCCAGCATTTT	CASSSRYRGSYSNQPQHF
-	TRBD2	TRBJ2-5	TRBV9	TGTGCCAGCAGCGTAGGGGATTTAGCGGGGGGGCAGGAGACCCAGTACTTC	CASSVGDLAGGQETQYF
-	TRBD1	TRBJ1-1	TRBV18	TGTGCCAGCTCACGACAGGGGGACACTGAAGCTTTCTTT	CASSRQGDTEAFF
once	TRBD1	TRBJ1-5	TRBV13	TGTGCCAGCAGCTTAAGCCCCCGGGACAGCTATAGCAATCAGCCCCAGCATTTT	CASSLSPRDSYSNQPQHF
-	TRBD1	TRBJ2-2	TRBV5-5	TGTGCCAGCAGCATAGCCGGGACAGGGCCCGGGGAGCTGTTTTTT	CASSIAGTGPGELFF
once	-	TRBJ2-5	TRBV5-4	TGTGCCAGCAAAAGCGGAGGGGGGGCGGGGGAGACCCAGTACTTC	CASKSGGGAGETQYF
-	-	TRBJ2-1	TRBV5-1	TGCGCCAGCAGCTTTAACGCAGACTACAATGAGCAGTTCTTC	CASSFNADYNEQFF
few	TRBD1	TRBJ1-1	TRBV28	TGTGCCAGCAGCCCCGGGACAGCCCCGTTGGACACTGAAGCTTTCTTT	CASSPGTAPLDTEAFF
once	TRBD1	TRBJ1-2	TRBV5-5	TGTGCCAGCGCTACAGGGGCGAACTATGGCTACACCTTC	CASATGANYGYTF
-	TRBD1	TRBJ1-1	TRBV29-1	TGCAGCGTCCTGACAGGGGGGACTGAAGCTTTCTTT	CSVLTGGTEAFF
-	TRBD2	TRBJ2-7	TRBV4-2	TGTGCCAGCAGCCAAGGCCGGCGGGGGGCTCATTCCTACGAGCAGTACTTC	CASSQGRRGAHSYEQYF
-	TRBD1	TRBJ1-1	TRBV2	TGTGCCAGCAGTGTCACAGGGGCTGAAGCTTTCTTT	CASSVTGAEAFF
once	-	TRBJ2-5	TRBV7-2	TGTGCCAGCGGCCGGACACGGGACAAAGAGACCCAGTACTTC	CASGRTRDKETQYF
-	-	TRBJ1-2	TRBV27	TGTGCCAGCAGTTTATCGGGAGGCTATGGCTACACCTTC	CASSLSGGYGYTF
-	TRBD2	TRBJ2-7	TRBV6-6	TGTGCCAGCAGTCGAACCACGAGCGGGAGTTACGAGCAGTACTTC	CASSRTTSGSYEQYF
-	TRBD1	TRBJ2-7	TRBV7-2	TGTGCCAGCAGGGGAGACAGGGACGAGCAGTACTTC	CASRGDRDEQYF
-	TRBD2	TRBJ2-5	TRBV19	TGTGCCACCATCGGACTAGCGGGACCACAAGAGACCCAGTACTTC	CATIGLAGPQETQYF
once	TRBD2	TRBJ2-3	TRBV29-1	TGCAGCGGGACTAGCGGGGGTTTCACAGATACGCAGTATTTT	CSGTSGGFTDTQYF
-	-	TRBJ2-3	TRBV5-1	TGCGCCAGCAGCTTGCAGGGTGTCACTAGCACAGATACGCAGTATTTT	CASSLQGVTSTDTQYF
-	TRBD1	TRBJ2-5	TRBV28	TGTGCCAGCAGTTTAGCACGGGACAGGGATGAGACCCAGTACTTC	CASSLARDRDETQYF
few	-	TRBJ2-7	TRBV28	TGTGCCAGCAGTTTATGGCAGACCTACGAGCAGTACTTC	CASSLWQTYEQYF
-	-	TRBJ2-3	TRBV29-1	TGCAGCGTTGAAATTCGCAGGGGGGGCACAGATACGCAGTATTTT	CSVEIRRGGTDTQYF
-	TRBD2	TRBJ2-1	TRBV7-9	TGTGCCAGCAGCTTAGCTATAGCGGGAGCTACAACCTACAATGAGCAGTTCTTC	CASSLAIAGATTYNEQFF
-	TRBD2	TRBJ2-1	TRBV4-3	TGCGCCAGCAGCCAAGAACCGGGACTAGCCGCCGTTGGTGAGCAGTTCTTC	CASSQEPGLAAVGEQFF
-	TRBD2	TRBJ2-5	TRBV7-3	TGTGCCAGCAGCTCCGGACTAGCGGGAGGGGAGACCCAGTACTTC	CASSSGLAGGETQYF
-	-	TRBJ2-5	TRBV5-4	TGTGCCAGCAGCCCAGGGCCCCAGCAAGAGACCCAGTACTTC	CASSPGPQQETQYF
-	-	TRBJ1-5	TRBV10-3	TGTGCCATCAGTCCCGACAGGTCCCAGCCCCAGCATTTT	CAISPDRSQPQHF
-	-	TRBJ2-5	TRBV18	TGTGCCAGCTCATCAACGGACCAAGAGACCCAGTACTTC	CASSSTDQETQYF
-	TRBD1	TRBJ1-1	TRBV19	TGTGCCAGTAGTTTGGGACAGGGATCTGTCACTGAAGCTTTCTTT	CASSLGQGSVTEAFF
-	-	TRBJ1-1	TRBV11-2	TGTGCCAGCAGCTCCGGGACAAAATTGAACACTGAAGCTTTCTTT	CASSSGTKLNTEAFF
-	TRBD2	TRBJ2-1	TRBV2	TGTGCCAGCAGCGGACTAGCAGATGAGCAGTTCTTC	CASSGLADEQFF
few	-	TRBJ2-3	TRBV11-2	TGTGCCAGCAGGTTGGGGCTCAGCACAGATACGCAGTATTTT	CASRLGLSTDTQYF
-	-	TRBJ2-7	TRBV5-6	TGTGCCAGCAGCTTGTCGGTGATGTCCCACGAGCAGTACTTC	CASSLSVMSHEQYF
-	TRBD2	TRBJ2-2	TRBV30	TGTGCCTGGAGTGGACTAGCGGGAGCTGAGGCCGGGGAGCTGTTTTTT	CAWSGLAGAEAGELFF
-	TRBD2	TRBJ2-2	TRBV5-5	TGTGCCAGCAGCGACGGACTAGCCCCCGGGGAGCTGTTTTTT	CASSDGLAPGELFF
-	TRBD2	TRBJ2-1	TRBV5-4	TGTGCCAGCAGCCCCTCGGGAGGCTACAATGAGCAGTTCTTC	CASSPSGGYNEQFF
-	-	TRBJ2-7	TRBV7-9	TGTGCCAGCAGCCTTCCTATCTCCGACAGGCGATACTCCTACGAGCAGTACTTC	CASSLPISDRRYSYEQYF
-	-	TRBJ2-3	TRBV29-1	TGCAGCGTTGGTCTAAACACAGATACGCAGTATTTT	CSVGLNTDTQYF
-	TRBD1	TRBJ1-2	TRBV6-1	TGTGCCAGCAGTGGGACAGGGGGCGAAGACTATGGCTACACCTTC	CASSGTGGEDYGYTF
-	-	TRBJ2-6	TRBV10-3	TGTGCCATCAGTGACAGCTCTGGGGCCAACGTCCTGACTTTC	CAISDSSGANVLTF
once	TRBD2	TRBJ2-1	TRBV7-9	TGTGCCAGCAGCTTAGAACTTGCGGGGGGGCTTGAGCAGTTCTTC	CASSLELAGGLEQFF
-	TRBD2	TRBJ2-3	TRBV18	TGTGCCAGCTCCCGGACTCCGGGACTAGCCCAACTATCGTCGTATACGCAGTATTTT	CASSRTPGLAQLSSYTQYF
-	-	TRBJ1-6	TRBV4-3	TGCGCCAGCAGCCAAGAGCAGGGAACCGTCGATTCACCCCTCCACTTT	CASSQEQGTVDSPLHF
-	-	TRBJ2-7	TRBV7-8	TGTGCCAGCAGCTTAGTTCAGGGGACGTACGAGCAGTACTTC	CASSLVQGTYEQYF
once	-	TRBJ1-1	TRBV28	TGTGCCAGCAGTTTACCCACAGCTAACACTGAAGCTTTCTTT	CASSLPTANTEAFF